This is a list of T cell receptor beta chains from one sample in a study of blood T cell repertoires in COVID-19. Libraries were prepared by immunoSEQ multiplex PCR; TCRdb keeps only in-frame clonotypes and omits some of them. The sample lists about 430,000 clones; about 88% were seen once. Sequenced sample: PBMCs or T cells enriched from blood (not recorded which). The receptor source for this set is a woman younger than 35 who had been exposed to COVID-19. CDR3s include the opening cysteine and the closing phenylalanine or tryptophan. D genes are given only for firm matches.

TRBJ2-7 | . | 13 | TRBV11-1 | CASSSDFGYEQYF | TGTGCCAGCAGCTCAGACTTCGGCTACGAGCAGTACTTC
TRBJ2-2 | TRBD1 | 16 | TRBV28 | CASSPGTGKNTGELFF | TGTGCCAGCAGTCCGGGGACAGGGAAGAACACCGGGGAGCTGTTTTTT
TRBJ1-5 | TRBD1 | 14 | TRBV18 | CASSPQGAYQPQHF | TGTGCCAGCTCACCACAGGGGGCTTATCAGCCCCAGCATTTT
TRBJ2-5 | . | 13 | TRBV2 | CASTRVGVETQYF | TGTGCCAGCACCCGAGTAGGGGTGGAGACCCAGTACTTC
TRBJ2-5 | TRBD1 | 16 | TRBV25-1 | CASSEPRTGAQETQYF | TGTGCCAGCAGTGAACCCCGGACAGGGGCCCAAGAGACCCAGTACTTC
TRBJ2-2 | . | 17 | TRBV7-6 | CASSALRPGGLTGELFF | TGTGCCAGCAGCGCCCTCCGCCCAGGGGGGTTAACCGGGGAGCTGTTTTTT
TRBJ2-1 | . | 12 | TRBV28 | CATLLRGNEQFF | TGTGCCACCCTCCTTAGAGGCAATGAGCAGTTCTTC
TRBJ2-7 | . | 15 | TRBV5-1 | CASSLSQGPTYEQYF | TGCGCCAGCAGCTTGTCCCAGGGGCCGACCTACGAGCAGTACTTC
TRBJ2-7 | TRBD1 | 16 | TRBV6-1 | CASSQETGAGVVEQYF | TGTGCCAGCAGTCAAGAGACAGGGGCAGGGGTGGTCGAGCAGTACTTC
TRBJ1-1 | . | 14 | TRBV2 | CASRMETGYTEAFF | TGTGCCAGCAGGATGGAGACAGGATACACTGAAGCTTTCTTT
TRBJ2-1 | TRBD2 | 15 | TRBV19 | CASSRIAGGNNEQFF | TGTGCCAGTAGTAGAATAGCGGGGGGCAACAATGAGCAGTTCTTC
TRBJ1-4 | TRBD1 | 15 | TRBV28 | CASRGQDATNEKLFF | TGTGCCAGCAGAGGACAGGATGCAACTAATGAAAAACTGTTTTTT